Listed here are 21 T cell receptor beta chains from one sample, sequenced in a study of OX40 agonist ivuxolimab in advanced cancers. Method: immunoSEQ multiplex PCR; TCRdb's copy keeps in-frame clones and lacks some. This sample carries about 100,000 clones, around 90% of them seen once, and the ten largest clones take roughly 0.16%. The material sequenced was CD4+ or CD8+ T cells sorted from blood, taken in a trial of the OX40 agonist ivuxolimab. Every receptor here comes from an adult with an advanced solid tumor such as melanoma, head and neck, liver or kidney cancer.

This clone was observed a handful of times. This chain connects TRBV6-6 to TRBJ1-6; D ambiguous. This CDR3 comprises 14 residues. Germline values: CDR1 MNHNY, CDR2 SVGAGI (reference sequence). The V gene lost 7 bases and the J gene lost 10 bases, with 17 bases spanning the gap. Here the CDR3 DNA reads TGTGCCAGCAACCCGGGCGGCCCGGGGTCACCCCTCCACTTT. Translation: CASNPGGPGSPLHF.

The rearrangement links TRBV6-5 to TRBJ2-1; 11 positions match TRBD1. The junction had 7 bases not matched to a gene; V was cut back by 5 bases and J by 7 bases. The CDR3 sequence is 15 residues long. The germline gives CDR1 MNHEY, CDR2 SVGAGI. For the CDR3, the DNA is TGTGCCAGCAGTCCCTCCGGGACAGGGGGGAATGAGCAGTTCTTC. As protein: CASSPSGTGGNEQFF.

The chain links TRBV5-1 to TRBJ2-1; perhaps TRBD1 as D (6 bases). Germline V gene sequence: CDR1 SGHRS, CDR2 YFSETQ. V was cut by 0 bases and J by 1 base, with 8 bases left in between. This CDR3 contains 15 residues. DNA of the CDR3: TGCGCCAGCAGCTTGGATGGGACATCCTACAATGAGCAGTTCTTC. Its protein is CASSLDGTSYNEQFF. The full variable domain, its missing parts supplied by reference TRBV5-1 and TRBJ2-1, is KAGVTQTPRYLIKTRGQQVTLSCSPISGHRSVSWYQQTPGQGLQFLFEYFSETQRNKGNFPGRFSGRQFSNSRSEMNVSTLELGDSALYLCASSLDGTSYNEQFFGPGTRLTVL.

This clone showed up just a few times. The gene calls are TRBV25-1 and TRBJ1-2; D is possibly TRBD1 (6 bases). CDR1 is MGHDK and CDR2 is SYGVNS in the germline V gene. The CDR3 spans 16 residues. Trimming cost V 3 bases and J 4 bases, with 18 bases left between them. The CDR3 reads CASSDWDPGQVYGYTF. CDR3 bases: TGTGCCAGCAGTGATTGGGACCCGGGACAAGTCTATGGCTACACCTTC.

The genes are TRBV6-5 and TRBJ2-1; perhaps TRBD2 as D (5 bases). The germline V gene encodes CDR1 MNHEY and CDR2 SVGAGI. The V end was cut by 6 bases, the J end by 10 bases, with 13 bases between. The CDR3 loop spans 12 amino acids. The CDR3 DNA is TGTGCCAGCAGCCCAACTAGAGGGGAGCAGTTCTTC. Translated: CASSPTRGEQFF.

The CDR3 loop is CASSLGLAGGGEQFF. CDR3 in DNA: TGCGCCAGCAGCTTGGGACTAGCGGGGGGTGGTGAGCAGTTCTTC. The genes are TRBV5-1 and TRBJ2-1; 13 bases agree with TRBD2. Unmatched junction bases numbered 3, after V lost 0 bases and J lost 9 bases. CDR1 SGHRS and CDR2 YFSETQ come from the germline V gene. The CDR3 sequence is 15 residues long.

CDR3 amino acids: CASSATWNTEAFF. The CDR3 nucleotides are TGTGCCAGCAGTGCTACATGGAACACTGAAGCTTTCTTT. This chain joins TRBV6-1 and TRBJ1-1; no clear D gene. Per germline, CDR1 MNHNS and CDR2 SASEGT. Between the trimmed V and J ends, which lost 4 bases and 1 base, there was a span of 7 bases. The CDR3 runs 13 residues.

This clone was recorded a few times. The V gene is TRBV10-3, the J gene TRBJ1-3; possible D gene TRBD1, 6 bases. This CDR3 spans 14 amino acids. Germline CDR1 is ENHRY and CDR2 is SYGVKD. The V end lost 11 bases, the J end lost 2 bases, and 16 bases lay between the germline ends. The CDR3 sequence: CAVRGGLTGNTIYF. CDR3 bases: TGTGCCGTACGGGGGGGCCTCACTGGAAACACCATATATTTT.

V and J are TRBV2 and TRBJ2-5, with D hard to call. The V and J ends lost 7 bases and 2 bases respectively, with 5 bases between them. The CDR3 is made up of 11 amino acids. Germline CDR1 SNHLY, CDR2 FYNNEI. Here the CDR3 DNA reads TGTGCCAGCACAATACAAGAGACCCAGTACTTC. Translating it yields CASTIQETQYF. Full variable domain (missing parts from reference TRBV2 and TRBJ2-5): EPEVTQTPSHQVTQMGQEVILRCVPISNHLYFYWYRQILGQKVEFLVSFYNNEISEKSEIFDDQFSVERPDGSNFTLKIRSTKLEDSAMYFCASTIQETQYFGPGTRLLVL.

V usage is TRBV7-9 and J usage is TRBJ1-1; D is unclear. The CDR3 totals 12 residues. The V end was cut by 1 base, the J end by 9 bases, with 9 bases between. Germline V gene data show CDR1 as SEHNR and CDR2 as FQNEAQ (reference sequence). Here the CDR3 reads CASSLGTRKAFF. CDR3 nucleotides: TGTGCCAGCAGCTTAGGGACCAGAAAAGCTTTCTTT. The variable domain in full, with the rest retrieved from reference TRBV7-9 and TRBJ1-1, is DTGVSQNPRHKITKRGQNVTFRCDPISEHNRLYWYRQTLGQGPEFLTYFQNEAQLEKSRLLSDRFSAERPKGSFSTLEIQRTEQGDSAMYLCASSLGTRKAFFGQGTRLTVV.

This chain joins TRBV5-1 and TRBJ1-4, with TRBD1 matching over 7 bases. V shed 4 bases and J 10 bases; nucleotides not matched to a gene: 10. CDR1 is SGHRS, CDR2 YFSETQ, per germline. This CDR3 spans 14 amino acids. Written as DNA, the CDR3 is TGCGCCAGCAGCACACAGGGGCTATTCGGAAAACTGTTTTTT. Encoded protein: CASSTQGLFGKLFF.

V gene TRBV2 combines with J gene TRBJ2-1; D is unclear. Germline V CDR1 and CDR2: SNHLY, FYNNEI. The CDR3 contains 14 residues. V was shortened by 2 bases and J by 3 bases, with 8 bases between the two germline ends. Here the CDR3 reads CASSEQDLYNEQFF. The CDR3 DNA follows: TGTGCCAGCAGTGAACAGGACCTCTACAATGAGCAGTTCTTC.

The count of this clone is one. The chain couples TRBV10-3 to TRBJ2-1, with D tentatively TRBD1 (5 bases). The CDR3 extends over 14 amino acids. V was trimmed by 6 bases and J by 4 bases, leaving 13 bases between them. Germline V gene sequence: CDR1 ENHRY, CDR2 SYGVKD. Here the CDR3 DNA reads TGTGCCATCAGCCCGGCAGGGCTATACAATGAGCAGTTCTTC. The encoded protein is CAISPAGLYNEQFF.

The chain has TRBV6-1 and TRBJ1-1, with TRBD1 as a possible D gene (5 bases). The V end lost 2 bases, the J end lost 4 bases, and 8 bases lay between the germline ends. The CDR3 has 13 residues. The germline CDR1 and CDR2 sequences are MNHNS and SASEGT. The CDR3 loop reads CASSEKRGTEAFF. The CDR3 DNA is TGTGCCAGCAGTGAAAAGAGGGGCACTGAAGCTTTCTTT.

The chain combines TRBV5-1 with TRBJ2-5; no clear D gene. The CDR3 consists of 14 residues. The V gene lost 0 bases and the J gene lost 4 bases, with 10 bases spanning the gap. Per germline, CDR1 SGHRS and CDR2 YFSETQ. CDR3 sequence reads: CASSLAGSSETQYF. CDR3 bases: TGCGCCAGCAGCTTGGCCGGGTCCTCAGAGACCCAGTACTTC. Using reference TRBV5-1 and TRBJ2-5 for the parts outside the CDR3, the full variable domain is KAGVTQTPRYLIKTRGQQVTLSCSPISGHRSVSWYQQTPGQGLQFLFEYFSETQRNKGNFPGRFSGRQFSNSRSEMNVSTLELGDSALYLCASSLAGSSETQYFGPGTRLLVL.

J is TRBJ1-4 and V is TRBV5-8; D gene uncertain. The ends were cut back, 4 bases at V and 7 bases at J, with 26 bases in the middle. This CDR3 comprises 18 residues. CDR1 SGHTS and CDR2 YDEGEE come from the germline V gene. The CDR3 protein is CASSPGPDPLATGEKLFF. CDR3 coding DNA: TGTGCCAGCAGCCCTGGCCCGGATCCACTGGCAACTGGTGAAAAACTGTTTTTT.

This clone was observed once. This chain uses TRBV30 with TRBJ2-7; D is possibly TRBD1 (6 bases). Deletions cut 1 base from V and 1 base from J, with 11 bases between. Germline V gives CDR1 GTSNPN, CDR2 SVGIG (reference sequence). This CDR3 is 14 amino acids long. CDR3 residues: CAWSGGRGSYEQYF. The CDR3 nucleotides are TGTGCCTGGAGTGGAGGCAGGGGTTCCTACGAGCAGTACTTC.

The chain joins TRBV29-1 to TRBJ1-1; 9 bases align to TRBD1. The CDR3 has 14 residues. Germline V gives CDR1 SQVTM, CDR2 ANQGSEA. J lost 4 bases, V lost 6 bases, and 9 bases had no gene match. The CDR3 protein is CSVAGQGWITEAFF. The CDR3 DNA sequence: TGCAGCGTGGCGGGACAGGGTTGGATCACTGAAGCTTTCTTT. The whole variable domain, remainder taken from reference TRBV29-1 and TRBJ1-1, is SAVISQKPSRDICQRGTSLTIQCQVDSQVTMMFWYRQQPGQSLTLIATANQGSEATYESGFVIDKFPISRPNLTFSTLTVSNMSPEDSSIYLCSVAGQGWITEAFFGQGTRLTVV.

This chain uses TRBV19 with TRBJ2-1; 11 nucleotides align to TRBD2. J lost 6 bases, V lost 8 bases, and 9 bases had no gene match. Germline loops: CDR1 LNHDA, CDR2 SQIVND (reference sequence). The CDR3 totals 15 residues. The CDR3 reads CASSTLAGALNEQFF. The DNA for the CDR3 is TGTGCCAGTTCGACACTAGCGGGAGCGCTCAATGAGCAGTTCTTC.

The V and J genes are TRBV7-8 and TRBJ2-4, with 9 nucleotides matching TRBD2. There are 16 residues in the CDR3. Germline V gives CDR1 SGHVS, CDR2 FQNEAQ. With V trimmed by 5 bases and J by 2 bases, 7 bases remained unmatched. CDR3 sequence: CASSRLAGESKNIQYF. Written as DNA, the CDR3 is TGTGCCAGCAGCAGATTAGCGGGGGAATCCAAAAACATTCAGTACTTC.

The CDR3 bases are TGTGCCAGCAGCTCACAGGTCTCTGGGGCCAACGTCCTGACTTTC. It yields the protein CASSSQVSGANVLTF. The chain is built from TRBV5-6 and TRBJ2-6; a weak D match, TRBD1 (5 bases). This CDR3 region has 15 residues. The germline CDR1 and CDR2 sequences are SGHDT and YYEEEE. V dropped 3 bases and J dropped 0 bases, with 7 bases sitting between them.